A single sample is the source of the 26 T cell receptor beta chains below, sequenced in a study of vaccination and CD4 T cells after COVID-19. No antigen has been assigned to these receptors. Sequence data for DNA of cultured CD4+ T cells were generated by the Oncomine TCR Beta short-read assay. TCRdb re-derived calls from the PCR reads in MiXCR, one entry per CDR3 protein. The sample records roughly 6,800 distinct CDR3 sequences, about 25% being singletons. Treatment defined: approximately 9-day PBMC culture with coronavirus spike peptide pools or control peptides (ViraFEST assay). The sample in question was CD4+ T cells from blood, cultured in vitro, obtained after SARS-CoV-2 vaccination. These receptor sequences come from a human donor who had recovered from COVID-19.

This clonotype appeared a single time. The genes are TRBV15 and TRBJ2-6; 13 nucleotides match TRBD2. From germline, CDR1 is LNHNV and CDR2 YYDKDF (reference sequence). CDR3 length: 16 residues. V was pared by 7 bases and J by 3 bases, with 3 bases of the junction left unmatched. CDR3 nucleotides: TGTGCCACCACCGGACTAGCGGGGGTTGGGGCCAACGTCCTGACTTTC. The encoded protein is CATTGLAGVGANVLTF.

V and J are TRBV6-2 or TRBV6-3 and TRBJ2-7; TRBD2 matches 9 bases. Germline V gene sequence: CDR1 MNHEY, CDR2 SVGEGT. The CDR3 totals 14 residues. V shed 7 bases, J shed 0 bases, and the junction held 4 bases outside the gene matches. The DNA of the CDR3 is TGTGCCAGCAAAAGCGGGAGGCCCTCCTACGAGCAGTACTTC. Its translation is CASKSGRPSYEQYF.

This clonotype is judged medium-sized (0.01 to 0.1%). The chain couples TRBV7-8 to TRBJ2-5; TRBD1 matches at 9 bases. Germline assignment: CDR1 SGHVS and CDR2 FQNEAQ. With V trimmed by 6 bases and J by 2 bases, 4 bases remained unmatched. The CDR3 extends over 14 amino acids. The CDR3 sequence is CASRTGGRQETQYF. CDR3 DNA: TGTGCCAGCAGGACAGGGGGACGGCAAGAGACCCAGTACTTC.

By sample fraction, this clonotype is medium-sized. The chain uses TRBV20-1 and TRBJ1-2; D possibly corresponds to TRBD1 (5 bases). Between the trimmed V and J ends, which lost 6 bases and 7 bases, there was a span of 21 bases. Looked up from germline, CDR1 is DFQATT and CDR2 is SNEGSKA (reference sequence). The CDR3 has 14 amino acids. The CDR3 bases are TGCAGTGCCACCCGGCTACAGGTCCATGGTGGCTACACCTTC. As protein: CSATRLQVHGGYTF.

The chain recombines TRBV4-2 with TRBJ1-1; D unclear. Deletions cut 3 bases from V and 0 bases from J, with 8 bases between. This CDR3 is built from 14 residues. Germline loops: CDR1 LGHNA, CDR2 YNFKEQ. CDR3 loop: CASSQVGVNTEAFF. In DNA form, the CDR3 reads TGTGCCAGCAGCCAGGTTGGGGTGAACACTGAAGCTTTCTTT.

This clonotype was counted between two and nine times. The chain is built from TRBV7-2 and TRBJ2-7, with 9 positions matching TRBD1. V dropped 3 bases and J dropped 6; count of bases not matched to a gene: 6. The CDR3 totals 14 residues. Looked up from germline, CDR1 is SGHTA and CDR2 is FQGNSA. CDR3 in amino acids: CASSLGQGPLEQYF. CDR3 in DNA: TGTGCCAGCAGCTTGGGACAGGGACCGCTCGAGCAGTACTTC.

By frequency in the sample, this clonotype is medium-sized. V and J are TRBV7-8 and TRBJ2-5, with TRBD2 matching over 7 bases. Germline assignment: CDR1 SGHVS and CDR2 FQNEAQ. After removal of 2 bases from V and 5 bases from J, the junction contained 26 bases not matched to a gene. The CDR3 runs 21 residues. The CDR3 nucleotides read TGTGCCAGCAGCTTATTGGGGCTAACTAAAGGACTAGGAGTTGGCGGCGAGACCCAGTACTTC. Translating it yields CASSLLGLTKGLGVGGETQYF.

This clonotype was counted a few times. The J gene is TRBJ1-1, the V gene TRBV29-1; the D is unclear. Germline loops: CDR1 SQVTM, CDR2 ANQGSEA. The ends were cut back, 4 bases at V and 4 bases at J, with 13 bases in the middle. The CDR3 contains 13 residues. CDR3 region: CSVAGKGGTEAFF. CDR3 DNA: TGCAGCGTTGCCGGGAAGGGAGGCACTGAAGCTTTCTTT.

This clonotype was seen a handful of times. The rearrangement links TRBV20-1 to TRBJ1-6; D not resolved. Germline assignment: CDR1 DFQATT and CDR2 SNEGSKA (reference sequence). CDR3 length equals 14 residues. V dropped 2 bases and J dropped 3 bases, with 8 bases sitting between them. Here the CDR3 reads CSARTGFYNSPLHF. Here the CDR3 DNA reads TGCAGTGCTAGAACGGGGTTCTATAATTCACCCCTCCACTTT.

There are a few counts of this clonotype. The J gene is TRBJ2-1, the V gene TRBV28; TRBD2 matches at 14 bases. There are 17 residues in the CDR3. Unmatched junction bases numbered 6, after V lost 6 bases and J lost 2 bases. In germline, CDR1 is MDHEN, CDR2 SYDVKM. The CDR3 nucleotides are TGTGCCAGCAGCCGGACTAGCGGGAGGCAGACCTACAATGAGCAGTTCTTC. Protein sequence: CASSRTSGRQTYNEQFF. Combining the CDR3 with reference TRBV28 and TRBJ2-1 gives the whole variable domain DVKVTQSSRYLVKRTGEKVFLECVQDMDHENMFWYRQDPGLGLRLIYFSYDVKMKEKGDIPEGYSVSREKKERFSLILESASTNQTSMYLCASSRTSGRQTYNEQFFGPGTRLTVL.

Only a few counts were recorded for this clonotype. The CDR3 here is CASSLGIAPYEQYF. The CDR3 region has the DNA TGTGCCAGCAGCTTAGGGATAGCACCCTACGAGCAGTACTTC. The V gene is TRBV7-8, the J gene TRBJ2-7; D is unresolved. Between the trimmed V and J ends, which lost 1 base and 2 bases, there was a span of 9 bases. The CDR3 has 14 amino acids. Looked up from germline, CDR1 is SGHVS and CDR2 is FQNEAQ.

There are a few counts of this clonotype. J is TRBJ2-3 and V is TRBV28; D ambiguous. The CDR3 runs 14 residues. The V and J ends lost 3 bases and 7 bases respectively, with 14 bases between them. Germline CDR1 is MDHEN and CDR2 is SYDVKM. This CDR3 is CASSLGGELHTQYF. CDR3 bases: TGTGCCAGCAGTTTGGGCGGTGAGCTGCATACGCAGTATTTT.

This clonotype was seen a handful of times. The gene calls are TRBV7-2 and TRBJ2-7; the D gene is possibly TRBD2 (6 bases). The CDR3 runs to 14 residues. Germline-derived CDR1 and CDR2 are SGHTA and FQGNSA. The germline V and J ends were trimmed by 3 bases and 4 bases, with 13 bases remaining between them. Here the CDR3 DNA reads TGTGCCAGCAGCTTTGACGGGAGTGGGTACGAGCAGTACTTC. Amino acids: CASSFDGSGYEQYF. Variable domain in full (rest from reference TRBV7-2 and TRBJ2-7): GAGVSQSPSNKVTEKGKDVELRCDPISGHTALYWYRQSLGQGLEFLIYFQGNSAPDKSGLPSDRFSAERTGGSVSTLTIQRTQQEDSAVYLCASSFDGSGYEQYFGPGTRLTVT.

This clonotype was detected a few times. J is TRBJ2-1 and V is TRBV12-3 or TRBV12-4; 10 bases are shared with TRBD2. With V trimmed by 5 bases and J by 11 bases, 9 bases remained unmatched. CDR3 length: 14 amino acids. The CDR3 reads CASSTSGILDKQFF. The CDR3 nucleotides read TGTGCCAGCAGTACTAGCGGGATATTGGACAAGCAGTTCTTC.

V and J are TRBV7-2 and TRBJ2-1; 7 bases line up with TRBD1. V shed 3 bases, J shed 8 bases, and the junction held 7 bases outside the gene matches. The germline CDR1 and CDR2 sequences are SGHTA and FQGNSA. This CDR3 region has 14 residues. CDR3 bases: TGTGCCAGCAGCTTCGACAGGGTCAACTATGAGCAGTTCTTC. Translation: CASSFDRVNYEQFF.

The J gene is TRBJ2-1, the V gene TRBV4-1; 7 bases fit TRBD2. V trimming: 1 base; J trimming: 7 bases; junction bases outside the gene matches: 10. The CDR3 contains 16 residues. In germline, CDR1 is MGHRA, CDR2 YSYEKL. The CDR3 nucleotides read TGCGCCAGCAGCCAAGTCAATCGCGGGAGCCGAAATGAGCAGTTCTTC. Translating it yields CASSQVNRGSRNEQFF.

This sequence joins TRBV9 and TRBJ1-6, with D tentatively TRBD1 (6 bases). This CDR3 comprises 17 residues. Trimming took off 0 bases at V and 8 bases at J, with 18 bases between the two ends. Germline CDR1 is SGDLS and CDR2 is YYNGEE. CDR3 DNA: TGTGCCAGCAGCGTAGGGAGGGGGAACCTGGGTCATTCACCCCTCCACTTT. It translates to CASSVGRGNLGHSPLHF. The entire variable domain, with the rest obtained from reference TRBV9 and TRBJ1-6, is as follows: DSGVTQTPKHLITATGQRVTLRCSPRSGDLSVYWYQQSLDQGLQFLIQYYNGEERAKGNILERFSAQQFPDLHSELNLSSLELGDSALYFCASSVGRGNLGHSPLHFGNGTRLTVT.

This clonotype has just a few counts. The CDR3 protein is CSALTGTDLQETQYF. CDR3 nucleotide sequence: TGCAGTGCTCTTACCGGGACGGACCTTCAAGAGACCCAGTACTTC. The rearrangement links TRBV20-1 to TRBJ2-5; D tentatively reads TRBD1 or TRBD2 (5 bases each). Trimming stripped 5 bases from V and 2 bases from J, with 18 bases between. Germline-derived CDR1 and CDR2 are DFQATT and SNEGSKA (reference sequence). The CDR3 extends over 15 amino acids.

This clonotype appeared a few times. V and J are TRBV24-1 and TRBJ2-2, with D perhaps matching TRBD1 (5 bases). From germline, CDR1 is KGHDR and CDR2 SFDVKD. The CDR3 is made up of 13 amino acids. Trimming pared 9 bases from V and 2 bases from J, leaving 9 bases between. CDR3 amino acids: CATGQENTGELFF. Here the CDR3 DNA reads TGTGCCACCGGACAAGAAAACACCGGGGAGCTGTTTTTT.

The chain couples TRBV19 to TRBJ2-5; TRBD2 matches 11 bases. The CDR3 has 14 residues. CDR1 is LNHDA, CDR2 SQIVND, per germline (reference sequence). V lost 7 bases, J lost 4 bases, and 5 bases stayed unmatched. This CDR3 reads CASKPGLAGETQYF. The DNA for the CDR3 is TGTGCCAGTAAACCTGGACTAGCGGGAGAGACCCAGTACTTC.

The V call is TRBV29-1, the J call TRBJ2-3; 7 bases are a match to TRBD2. Trimming removed 7 bases from V and 3 bases from J; junction bases left unmatched: 10. The CDR3 covers 14 residues. CDR1 and CDR2 from the germline V gene are SQVTM and ANQGSEA. CDR3 sequence: CSARGEGSTDTQYF. CDR3 in DNA: TGCAGCGCCCGAGGGGAGGGCTCGACAGATACGCAGTATTTT.

CDR3 in amino acids: CASSLPGDYEQYF. DNA of the CDR3: TGTGCCAGCAGTCTCCCCGGGGACTACGAGCAGTACTTC. This chain connects TRBV28 to TRBJ2-7, with a weak D call TRBD2 (5 bases). The ends were cut back, 5 bases at V and 3 bases at J, with 11 bases in the middle. The germline gives CDR1 MDHEN, CDR2 SYDVKM. The CDR3 sequence is 13 residues long.

The V and J genes are TRBV7-2 and TRBJ2-2; D not certain. V dropped 2 bases and J dropped 5 bases, with 15 bases sitting between them. Germline assignment: CDR1 SGHTA and CDR2 FQGNSA. The CDR3 runs to 16 residues. CDR3 protein: CASSLSGNLQTGELFF. The CDR3 bases are TGTGCCAGCAGCTTATCTGGGAACCTACAAACCGGGGAGCTGTTTTTT. Variable domain in full (rest from reference TRBV7-2 and TRBJ2-2): GAGVSQSPSNKVTEKGKDVELRCDPISGHTALYWYRQSLGQGLEFLIYFQGNSAPDKSGLPSDRFSAERTGGSVSTLTIQRTQQEDSAVYLCASSLSGNLQTGELFFGEGSRLTVL.

This chain uses TRBV10-3 with TRBJ2-3; the match to TRBD2 covers 8 bases. CDR3 length: 16 amino acids. The germline V gene has CDR1 ENHRY and CDR2 SYGVKD. Losses at the gene ends were 6 bases for V and 6 bases for J; bases not matched to a gene: 14. CDR3 loop: CAISGLSGGAADTQYF. The CDR3 coding sequence is TGTGCCATCAGCGGCTTGAGCGGGGGAGCAGCGGATACGCAGTATTTT.

This CDR3 reads CASSRQVIEADTQYF. CDR3 nucleotide sequence: TGTGCCAGTAGTAGGCAGGTCATTGAGGCAGATACGCAGTATTTT. The chain uses TRBV19 and TRBJ2-3; D is unclear. The CDR3 contains 15 residues. V lost 4 bases and J 4 bases, leaving 15 bases between the germline ends. Germline CDR1 LNHDA, CDR2 SQIVND (reference sequence).

Only one count was recorded for this clonotype. This chain links TRBV11-1 with TRBJ1-2; D gene ambiguous. Trimming removed 1 base at V and 6 bases at J, with 9 bases between. Germline CDR1 is SGHAT and CDR2 is FQDESV (reference sequence). This CDR3 spans 13 amino acids. The CDR3 region is CASSLEWADGYTF. CDR3 in DNA: TGTGCCAGCAGCTTAGAGTGGGCAGATGGCTACACCTTC.